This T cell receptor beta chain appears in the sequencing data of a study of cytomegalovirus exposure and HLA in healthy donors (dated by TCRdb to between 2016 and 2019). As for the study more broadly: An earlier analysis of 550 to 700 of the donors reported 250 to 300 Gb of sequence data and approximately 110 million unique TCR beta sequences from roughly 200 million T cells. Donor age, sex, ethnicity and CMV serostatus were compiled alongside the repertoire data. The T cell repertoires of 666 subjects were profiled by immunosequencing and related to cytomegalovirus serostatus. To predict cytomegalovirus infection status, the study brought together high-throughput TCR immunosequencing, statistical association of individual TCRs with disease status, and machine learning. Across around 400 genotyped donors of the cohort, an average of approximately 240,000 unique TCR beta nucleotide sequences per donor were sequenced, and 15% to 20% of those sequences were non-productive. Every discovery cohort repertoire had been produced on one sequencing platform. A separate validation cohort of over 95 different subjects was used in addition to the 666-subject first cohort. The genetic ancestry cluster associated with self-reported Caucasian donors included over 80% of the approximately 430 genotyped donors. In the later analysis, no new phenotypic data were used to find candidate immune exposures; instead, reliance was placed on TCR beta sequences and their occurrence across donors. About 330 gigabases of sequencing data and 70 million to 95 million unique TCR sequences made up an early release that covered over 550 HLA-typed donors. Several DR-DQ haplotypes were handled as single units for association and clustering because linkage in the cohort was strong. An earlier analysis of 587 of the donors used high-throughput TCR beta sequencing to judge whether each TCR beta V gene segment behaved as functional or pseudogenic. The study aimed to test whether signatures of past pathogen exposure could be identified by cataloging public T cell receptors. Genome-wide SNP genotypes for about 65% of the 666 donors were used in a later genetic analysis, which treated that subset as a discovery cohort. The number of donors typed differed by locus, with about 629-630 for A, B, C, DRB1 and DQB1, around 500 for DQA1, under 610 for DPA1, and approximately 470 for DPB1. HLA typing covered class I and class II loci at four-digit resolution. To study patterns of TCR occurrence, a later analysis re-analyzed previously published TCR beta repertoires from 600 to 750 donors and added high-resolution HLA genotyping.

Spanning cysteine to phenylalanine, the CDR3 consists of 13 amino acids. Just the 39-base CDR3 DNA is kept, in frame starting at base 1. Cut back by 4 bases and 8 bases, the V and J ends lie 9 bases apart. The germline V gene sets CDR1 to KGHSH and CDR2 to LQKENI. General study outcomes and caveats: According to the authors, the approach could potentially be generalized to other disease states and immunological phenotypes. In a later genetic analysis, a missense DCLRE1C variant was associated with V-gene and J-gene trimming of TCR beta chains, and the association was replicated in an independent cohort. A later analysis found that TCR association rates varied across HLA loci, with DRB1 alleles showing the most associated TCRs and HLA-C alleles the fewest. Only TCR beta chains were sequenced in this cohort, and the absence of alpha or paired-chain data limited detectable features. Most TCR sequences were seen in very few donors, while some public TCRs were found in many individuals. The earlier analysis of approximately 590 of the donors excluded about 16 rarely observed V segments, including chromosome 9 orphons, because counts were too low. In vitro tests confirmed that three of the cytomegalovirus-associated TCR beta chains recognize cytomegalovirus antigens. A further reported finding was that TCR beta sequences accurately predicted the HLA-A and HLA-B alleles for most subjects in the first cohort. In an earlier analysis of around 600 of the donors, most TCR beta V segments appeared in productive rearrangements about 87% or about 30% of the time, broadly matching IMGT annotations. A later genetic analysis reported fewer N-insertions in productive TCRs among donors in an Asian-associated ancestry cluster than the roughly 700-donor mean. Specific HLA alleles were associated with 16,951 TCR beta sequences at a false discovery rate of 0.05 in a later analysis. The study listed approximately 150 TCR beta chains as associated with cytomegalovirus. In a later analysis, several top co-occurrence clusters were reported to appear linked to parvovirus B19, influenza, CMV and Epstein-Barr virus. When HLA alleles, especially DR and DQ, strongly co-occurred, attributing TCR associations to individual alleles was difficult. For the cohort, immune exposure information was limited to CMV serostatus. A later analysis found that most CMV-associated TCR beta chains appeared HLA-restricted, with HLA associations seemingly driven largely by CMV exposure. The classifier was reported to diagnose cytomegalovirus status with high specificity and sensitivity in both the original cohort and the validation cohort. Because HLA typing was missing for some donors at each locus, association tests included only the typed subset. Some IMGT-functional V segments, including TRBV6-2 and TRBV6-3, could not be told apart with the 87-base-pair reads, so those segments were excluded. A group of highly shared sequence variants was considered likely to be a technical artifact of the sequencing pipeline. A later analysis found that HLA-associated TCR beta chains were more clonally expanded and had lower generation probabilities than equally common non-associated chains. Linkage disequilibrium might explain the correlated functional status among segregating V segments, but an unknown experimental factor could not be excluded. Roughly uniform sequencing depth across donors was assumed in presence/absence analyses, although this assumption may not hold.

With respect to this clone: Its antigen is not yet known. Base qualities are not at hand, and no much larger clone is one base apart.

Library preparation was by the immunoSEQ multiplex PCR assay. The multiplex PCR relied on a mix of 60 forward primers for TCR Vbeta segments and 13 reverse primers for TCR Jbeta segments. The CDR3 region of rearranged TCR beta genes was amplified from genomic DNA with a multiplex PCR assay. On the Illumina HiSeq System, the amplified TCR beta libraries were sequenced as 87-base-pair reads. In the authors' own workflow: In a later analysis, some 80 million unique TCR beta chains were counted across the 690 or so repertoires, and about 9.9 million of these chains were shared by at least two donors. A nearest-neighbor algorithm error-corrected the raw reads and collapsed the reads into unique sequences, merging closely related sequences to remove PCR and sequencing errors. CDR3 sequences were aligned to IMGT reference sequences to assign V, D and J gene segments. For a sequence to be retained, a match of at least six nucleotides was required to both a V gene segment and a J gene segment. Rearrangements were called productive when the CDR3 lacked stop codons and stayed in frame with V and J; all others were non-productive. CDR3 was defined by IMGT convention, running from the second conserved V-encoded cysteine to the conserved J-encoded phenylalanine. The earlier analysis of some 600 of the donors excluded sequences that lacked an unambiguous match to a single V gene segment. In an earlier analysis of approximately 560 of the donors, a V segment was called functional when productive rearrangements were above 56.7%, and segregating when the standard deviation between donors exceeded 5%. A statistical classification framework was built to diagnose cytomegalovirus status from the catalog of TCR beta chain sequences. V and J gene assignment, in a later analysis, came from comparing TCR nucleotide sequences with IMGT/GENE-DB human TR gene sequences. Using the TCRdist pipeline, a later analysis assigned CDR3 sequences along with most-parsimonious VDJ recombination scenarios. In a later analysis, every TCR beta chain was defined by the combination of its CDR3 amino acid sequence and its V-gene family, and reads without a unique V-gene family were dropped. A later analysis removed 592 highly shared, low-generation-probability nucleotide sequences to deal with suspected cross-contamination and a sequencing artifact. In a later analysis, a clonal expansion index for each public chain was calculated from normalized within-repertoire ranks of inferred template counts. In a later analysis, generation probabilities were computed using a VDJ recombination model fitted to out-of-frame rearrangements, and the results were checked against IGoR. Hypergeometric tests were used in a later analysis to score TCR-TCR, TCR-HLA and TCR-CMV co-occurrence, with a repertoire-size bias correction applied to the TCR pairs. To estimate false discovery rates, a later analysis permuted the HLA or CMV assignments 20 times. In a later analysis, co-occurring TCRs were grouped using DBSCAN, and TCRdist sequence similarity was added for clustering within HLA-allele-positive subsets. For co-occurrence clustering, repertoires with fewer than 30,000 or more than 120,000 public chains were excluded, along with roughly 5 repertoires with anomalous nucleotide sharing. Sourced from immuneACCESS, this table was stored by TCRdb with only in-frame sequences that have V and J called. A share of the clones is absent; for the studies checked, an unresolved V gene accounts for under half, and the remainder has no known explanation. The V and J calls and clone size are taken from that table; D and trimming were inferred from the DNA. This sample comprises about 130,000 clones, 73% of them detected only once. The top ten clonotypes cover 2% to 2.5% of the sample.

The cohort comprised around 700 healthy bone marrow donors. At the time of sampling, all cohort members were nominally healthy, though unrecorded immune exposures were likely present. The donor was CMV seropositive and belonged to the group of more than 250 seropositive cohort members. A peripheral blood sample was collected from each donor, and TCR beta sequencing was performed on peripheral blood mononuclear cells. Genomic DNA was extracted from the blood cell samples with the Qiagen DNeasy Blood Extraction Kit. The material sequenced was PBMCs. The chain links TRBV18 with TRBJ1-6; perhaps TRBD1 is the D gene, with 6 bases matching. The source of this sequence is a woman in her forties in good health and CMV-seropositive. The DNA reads TGTGCCAGCTCACAAAACAGGGATTCACCCCTCCACTTT. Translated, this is CASSQNRDSPLHF.